One T cell receptor beta chain is described in this entry. Antigen specificity is unknown. The data belong to a study of CD8 T cells in Susac syndrome. As for the study in general: Patients with Susac syndrome were therapy-naive, treated with corticosteroids, or treated with intravenous immunoglobulin alone when blood was collected. Study conclusions and caveats: A relatively small number of individuals underwent TCR sequencing and HLA analysis.

The study sequenced TCR beta in blood CD8+ and CD4+ T cells. Reverse transcription of about 0.5 to 1 ug RNA was carried out with random hexamers. The CDR3 of TCR beta was amplified by immunoSEQ multiplex PCR across 54 Vbeta and 13 Jbeta. MiXCR, run by TCRdb on the immunoSEQ multiplex PCR reads, gives a single entry per CDR3 protein. The table records 75,000 to 80,000 distinct CDR3 sequences, around 94% of them present only once. The sequenced material came from CD8+ T cells from PBMCs. This receptor was identified in a human donor with Susac syndrome.

The CDR3 protein is CASSRGVGGTDTQYF. For the CDR3, the DNA is TGTGCCAGCAGCCGCGGGGTTGGAGGCACAGATACGCAGTATTTT. The rearrangement uses TRBV7-3 and TRBJ2-3; D may be TRBD2 (6 bases). Looked up from germline, CDR1 is SGHTA and CDR2 is FQGTGA. This CDR3 region has 15 residues. Between the trimmed V and J ends, which lost 5 bases and 1 base, there was a span of 13 bases.